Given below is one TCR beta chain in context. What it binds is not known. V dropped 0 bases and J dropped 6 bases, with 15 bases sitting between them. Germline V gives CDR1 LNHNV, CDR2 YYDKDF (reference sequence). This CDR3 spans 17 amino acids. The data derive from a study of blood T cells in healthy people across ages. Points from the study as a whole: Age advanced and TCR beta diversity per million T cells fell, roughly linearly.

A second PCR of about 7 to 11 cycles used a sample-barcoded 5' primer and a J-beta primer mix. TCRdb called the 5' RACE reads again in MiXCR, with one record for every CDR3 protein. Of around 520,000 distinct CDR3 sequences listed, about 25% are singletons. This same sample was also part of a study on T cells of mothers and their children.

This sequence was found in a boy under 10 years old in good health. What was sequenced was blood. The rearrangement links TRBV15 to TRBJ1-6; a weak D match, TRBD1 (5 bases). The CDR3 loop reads CATSRDRVGTSNSPLHF. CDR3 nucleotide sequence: TGTGCCACCAGCAGAGATCGTGTTGGGACGAGTAATTCACCCCTCCACTTT.